One and the same sample provided the 22 T cell receptor beta chains below, sequenced in a study of T cell responses to AZD1222 COVID-19 vaccine. Here immunoSEQ multiplex PCR was the method, and the copy in TCRdb shows in-frame clones only, minus some. The sample carries roughly 160,000 clones, 75% to 90% recorded once. Here the sequenced sample was peripheral blood, taken on day 0 of AZD1222 vaccination. Receptors were obtained from an adult in good health.

The rearrangement uses TRBV28 and TRBJ2-7; TRBD1 might be the D (6 bases). This CDR3 has 15 amino acids. CDR1 is MDHEN, CDR2 SYDVKM, per germline. The V end was cut by 5 bases, the J end by 8 bases, with 22 bases between. The chain's CDR3 is CASSRSYRDKTQQYF. The CDR3 DNA reads TGTGCCAGCAGTCGATCATACCGGGACAAAACGCAGCAGTACTTC. The entire variable domain, with the rest obtained from reference TRBV28 and TRBJ2-7, is as follows: DVKVTQSSRYLVKRTGEKVFLECVQDMDHENMFWYRQDPGLGLRLIYFSYDVKMKEKGDIPEGYSVSREKKERFSLILESASTNQTSMYLCASSRSYRDKTQQYFGPGTRLTVT.

The V call is TRBV15, the J call TRBJ2-1, with unresolved D. Looked up from germline, CDR1 is LNHNV and CDR2 is YYDKDF (reference sequence). Between the trimmed V and J ends, which lost 6 bases and 3 bases, there was a span of 12 bases. This CDR3 comprises 14 residues. In nucleotides, the CDR3 is TGTGCCACCAGATCCAGCCGTAGCTACAATGAGCAGTTCTTC. It is translated as CATRSSRSYNEQFF.

This rearrangement joins TRBV21-1 to TRBJ1-1. TRBV21-1 is a documented pseudogene. This CDR3 spans 18 amino acids. CDR3 DNA sequence: TGTGCCAGCAGCAAAGCTGGAGGGGTCGGACAAATGAACACTGAAGCTTTCTTT. Protein sequence: CASSKAGGVGQMNTEAFF.

This clone was seen only a few times. The chain employs TRBV6-1 and TRBJ1-1; TRBD1 matches 9 bases. V dropped 3 bases and J dropped 11; count of bases not matched to a gene: 7. CDR3 length: 13 residues. From germline, CDR1 is MNHNS and CDR2 SASEGT. The CDR3 loop is CASSDKQGAQAFF. For the CDR3, the DNA is TGTGCCAGCAGTGACAAACAGGGGGCGCAGGCTTTCTTT.

The table lists this clone with a count of one. The chain recombines TRBV5-8 with TRBJ1-2; D gene ambiguous. The germline V gene encodes CDR1 SGHTS and CDR2 YDEGEE. The CDR3 is made up of 14 amino acids. Trimming took off 4 bases at V and 8 bases at J, with 18 bases between the two ends. The CDR3 region has the DNA TGTGCCAGCAGCCCCCGGGTTTCGACGGGGGGCTACACCTTC. Translation: CASSPRVSTGGYTF. Full variable domain (outside the CDR3, taken from reference TRBV5-8 and TRBJ1-2): EAGVTQSPTHLIKTRGQQATLRCSPISGHTSVYWYQQALGLGLQFLLWYDEGEERNRGNFPPRFSGRQFPNYSSELNVNALELEDSALYLCASSPRVSTGGYTFGSGTRLTVV.

The chain carries TRBV6-5 and TRBJ2-5; maybe TRBD1 (5 bases). V was pared by 2 bases and J by 1 base, with 11 bases between. Per germline, CDR1 MNHEY and CDR2 SVGAGI. This CDR3 region has 15 residues. CDR3 coding DNA: TGTGCCAGCAGTTACGTAGACAGTATCCAAGAGACCCAGTACTTC. Translation: CASSYVDSIQETQYF.

In its sample, this clone was seen once. The rearrangement joins TRBV19 to TRBJ1-4; 7 positions match TRBD1. Germline V lookup: CDR1 LNHDA, CDR2 SQIVND (reference sequence). Trimming cost V 8 bases and J 7 bases; bases outside gene matches: 7. The CDR3 spans 13 residues. As DNA, the CDR3 is TGTGCCAGTTCGTACAGGGGTGGTGAAAAACTGTTTTTT. This sequence encodes CASSYRGGEKLFF.

This chain uses TRBV2 with TRBJ1-1; perhaps TRBD1 as D (5 bases). Trimming took 6 bases from V and 2 from J, leaving 13 bases between them. The CDR3 extends over 14 amino acids. Germline V CDR1 and CDR2: SNHLY, FYNNEI. This CDR3 is CASSYTDTNTEAFF. The CDR3 region has the DNA TGTGCCAGCAGCTACACGGACACAAACACTGAAGCTTTCTTT.

The gene calls are TRBV9 and TRBJ2-3; D not resolved. The V gene's germline CDR1 is SGDLS and CDR2 YYNGEE. Trimming stripped 0 bases from V and 2 bases from J, with 4 bases between. The CDR3 totals 13 residues. The CDR3 DNA sequence: TGTGCCAGCAGCGTAGACCACACAGATACGCAGTATTTT. Its translation is CASSVDHTDTQYF.

This chain joins TRBV27 and TRBJ1-5, with D unclear. The germline V gene encodes CDR1 MNHEY and CDR2 SMNVEV (reference sequence). V lost 5 bases, J lost 7 bases, and 9 bases lay in between. The CDR3 contains 12 residues. The CDR3 DNA reads TGTGCCAGCAGTCCGGGAGGGCAGCCCCAGCATTTT. Translated: CASSPGGQPQHF.

This clone was seen a handful of times. The J gene is TRBJ2-2, the V gene TRBV11-2, with TRBD2 as a possible D gene (7 bases). V lost 5 bases to trimming and J lost 7 bases, with 26 bases between them. CDR1 SGHAT and CDR2 FQNNGV come from the germline V gene. The CDR3 is 18 residues long. Here the CDR3 reads CASSKKLRGARGFGELFF. The CDR3 coding sequence is TGTGCCAGCAGCAAAAAGCTCCGGGGGGCGCGAGGTTTCGGGGAGCTGTTTTTT.

The rearrangement links TRBV7-2 to TRBJ2-1; D possibly corresponds to TRBD2 (5 bases). Trimming removed 7 bases from V and 0 bases from J, with 16 bases in between. CDR1 and CDR2 from the germline V gene are SGHTA and FQGNSA. The CDR3 totals 16 residues. CDR3 amino acids: CASILDRRFSYNEQFF. The DNA of the CDR3 is TGTGCCAGCATTTTAGATCGGAGGTTCTCCTACAATGAGCAGTTCTTC.

V usage is TRBV4-3 and J usage is TRBJ1-2, with D maybe TRBD1 (6 bases). In germline, CDR1 is LGHNA, CDR2 YSLEER. V lost 1 base and J lost 0, with 12 bases in between. This CDR3 is 16 amino acids long. CDR3 sequence reads: CASSQARDRTNYGYTF. CDR3 nucleotide sequence: TGCGCCAGCAGCCAAGCTAGAGACAGGACTAACTATGGCTACACCTTC.

The chain carries TRBV6-6 and TRBJ2-7, with 9 bases that match TRBD2. The germline V gene encodes CDR1 MNHNY and CDR2 SVGAGI (reference sequence). The ends lost 4 bases at V and 6 bases at J; junction bases unmatched: 13. This CDR3 spans 16 amino acids. CDR3 in DNA: TGTGCCAGCAGTTCCCCTCCAAGCGGGGGGTTCATCGAGCAGTACGTC. This encodes CASSSPPSGGFIEQYV.

The genes are TRBV19 and TRBJ1-5; 8 nucleotides align to TRBD1. Germline V lookup: CDR1 LNHDA, CDR2 SQIVND (reference sequence). This CDR3 region has 15 residues. V shed 5 bases and J 6 bases; nucleotides not matched to a gene: 9. The CDR3 region is CASSPQDRVSQPQHF. The CDR3 DNA follows: TGTGCCAGTAGTCCCCAGGACAGGGTTAGTCAGCCCCAGCATTTT.

The J gene is TRBJ2-1, the V gene TRBV2; D gene uncertain. The V gene lost 0 bases and the J gene lost 10 bases, with 13 bases spanning the gap. The germline V gene has CDR1 SNHLY and CDR2 FYNNEI. This CDR3 is 14 amino acids long. Written as DNA, the CDR3 is TGTGCCAGCAGTGAAGCTATAACCCACACCGAGCAGTTCTTC. Translation gives CASSEAITHTEQFF.

The V call is TRBV19, the J call TRBJ1-5, with TRBD1 matching over 8 bases. The length of the CDR3 is 17 residues. V lost 4 bases and J lost 3; bases outside the gene matches: 11. The germline CDR1 and CDR2 sequences are LNHDA and SQIVND (reference sequence). The CDR3 DNA reads TGTGCCAGTAGTACGATCCCGACAGGGGCAATCAATCAGCCCCAGCATTTT. It specifies CASSTIPTGAINQPQHF.

The gene calls are TRBV4-1 and TRBJ2-2, with 7 bases lining up with TRBD1. Per the germline V gene, CDR1 is MGHRA and CDR2 is YSYEKL. V lost 8 bases, J lost 0 bases, and 12 bases stayed unmatched. This CDR3 is 17 amino acids long. CDR3 protein: CASLPTYRGPNTGELFF. The CDR3 DNA follows: TGCGCCAGCCTACCTACTTACAGGGGACCGAACACCGGGGAGCTGTTTTTT.

The rearrangement joins TRBV6-1 to TRBJ1-1; tentatively, D is TRBD1 (6 bases). This CDR3 has 17 amino acids. Trimming took off 0 bases at V and 1 base at J, with 15 bases between the two ends. Germline V gene lookup returns CDR1 MNHNS and CDR2 SASEGT. The CDR3 protein is CASSEARGRLRNTEAFF. CDR3 coding DNA: TGTGCCAGCAGTGAAGCTCGGGGGCGGCTCAGGAACACTGAAGCTTTCTTT.

The chain employs TRBV5-6 and TRBJ1-2, with D possibly TRBD1 on 5 matching bases. CDR3 length equals 17 residues. V shed 0 bases and J shed 0 bases, with 15 bases lying between them. Germline values: CDR1 SGHDT, CDR2 YYEEEE. The CDR3, as DNA: TGTGCCAGCAGCTTGGAATATCTGGACACCTCTAACTATGGCTACACCTTC. Encoded protein: CASSLEYLDTSNYGYTF.

The chain has TRBV11-2 and TRBJ1-4; 10 positions match TRBD1. Germline assignment: CDR1 SGHAT and CDR2 FQNNGV. Losses at the gene ends were 4 bases for V and 7 bases for J; bases not matched to a gene: 9. The CDR3 length is 16 residues. The CDR3 DNA reads as TGTGCCAGCAGCTCGTATCGGGACAGGGGTTTTGAAAAACTGTTTTTT. This translates into CASSSYRDRGFEKLFF.

The chain employs TRBV4-3 and TRBJ2-7, with D perhaps TRBD2 (6 bases). CDR1 LGHNA and CDR2 YSLEER come from the germline V gene. The V and J ends lost 0 bases and 7 bases respectively, with 19 bases between them. The CDR3 is 16 residues long. The CDR3 is CASSQEAMGLTHEQYF. CDR3 DNA sequence: TGCGCCAGCAGCCAAGAAGCGATGGGACTCACGCATGAGCAGTACTTC.